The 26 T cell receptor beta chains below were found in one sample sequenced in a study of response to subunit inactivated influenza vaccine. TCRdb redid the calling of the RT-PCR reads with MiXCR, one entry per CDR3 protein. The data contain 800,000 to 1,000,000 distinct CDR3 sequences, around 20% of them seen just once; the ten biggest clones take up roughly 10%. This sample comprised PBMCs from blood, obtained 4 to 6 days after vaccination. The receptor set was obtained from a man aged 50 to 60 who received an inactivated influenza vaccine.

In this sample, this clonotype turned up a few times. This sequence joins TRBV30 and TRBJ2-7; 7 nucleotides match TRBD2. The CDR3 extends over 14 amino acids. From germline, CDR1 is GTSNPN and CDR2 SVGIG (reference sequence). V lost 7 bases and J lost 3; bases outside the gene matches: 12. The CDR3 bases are TGTGCCTCAACCGGGGGGAAGACTTACTACGAGCAGTACTTC. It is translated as CASTGGKTYYEQYF.

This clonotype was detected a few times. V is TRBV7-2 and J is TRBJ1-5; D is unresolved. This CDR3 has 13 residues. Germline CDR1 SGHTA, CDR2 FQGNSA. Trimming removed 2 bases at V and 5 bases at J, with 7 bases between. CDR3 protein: CASSLYGDQPQHF. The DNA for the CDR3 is TGTGCCAGCAGCTTATACGGTGATCAGCCCCAGCATTTT.

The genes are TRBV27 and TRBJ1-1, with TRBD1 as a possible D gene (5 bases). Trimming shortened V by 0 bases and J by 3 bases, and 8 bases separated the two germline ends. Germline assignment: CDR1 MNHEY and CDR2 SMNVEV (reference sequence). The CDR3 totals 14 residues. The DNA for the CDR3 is TGTGCCAGCAGTTTATCGATACAGGACACTGAAGCTTTCTTT. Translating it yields CASSLSIQDTEAFF.

CDR3 amino acids: CATSDFIEGNQETQYF. In DNA form, the CDR3 reads TGTGCCACCAGTGATTTTATTGAGGGGAACCAAGAGACCCAGTACTTC. This sequence joins TRBV24-1 and TRBJ2-5; D tentatively reads TRBD1 or TRBD2 (5 bases each). The germline V gene encodes CDR1 KGHDR and CDR2 SFDVKD. Deletions cut 1 base from V and 0 bases from J, with 11 bases between. The CDR3 spans 16 residues.

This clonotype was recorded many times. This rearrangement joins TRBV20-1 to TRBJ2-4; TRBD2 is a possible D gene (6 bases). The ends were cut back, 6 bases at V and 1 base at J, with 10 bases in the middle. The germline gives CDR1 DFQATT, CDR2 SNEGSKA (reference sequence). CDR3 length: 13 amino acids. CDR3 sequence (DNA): TGCAGTGCCTCGACTAGTGCCAAAAACATTCAGTACTTC. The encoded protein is CSASTSAKNIQYF.

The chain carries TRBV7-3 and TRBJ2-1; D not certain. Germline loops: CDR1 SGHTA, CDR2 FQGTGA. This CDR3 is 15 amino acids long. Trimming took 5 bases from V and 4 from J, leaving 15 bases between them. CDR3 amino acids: CASSQDSLGYNEQFF. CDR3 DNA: TGTGCCAGCAGCCAGGATTCGCTAGGGTACAATGAGCAGTTCTTC.

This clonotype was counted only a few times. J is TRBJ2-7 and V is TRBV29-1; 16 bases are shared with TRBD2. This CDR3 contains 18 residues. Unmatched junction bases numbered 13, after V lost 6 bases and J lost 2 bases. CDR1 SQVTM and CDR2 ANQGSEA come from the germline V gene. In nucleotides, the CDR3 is TGCAGCGTCCGAGGGGGGACTAGCGGGAGGGACGGACCCTACGAGCAGTACTTC. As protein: CSVRGGTSGRDGPYEQYF.

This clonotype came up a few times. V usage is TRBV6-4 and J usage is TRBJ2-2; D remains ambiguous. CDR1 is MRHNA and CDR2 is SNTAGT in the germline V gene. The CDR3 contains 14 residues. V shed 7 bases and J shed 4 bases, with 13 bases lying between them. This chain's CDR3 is CASKKQEATGELFF. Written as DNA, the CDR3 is TGTGCCAGCAAGAAGCAAGAGGCCACCGGGGAGCTGTTTTTT.

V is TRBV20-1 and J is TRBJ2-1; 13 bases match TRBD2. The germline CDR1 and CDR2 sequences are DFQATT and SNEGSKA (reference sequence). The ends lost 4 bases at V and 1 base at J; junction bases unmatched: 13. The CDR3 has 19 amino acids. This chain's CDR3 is CSAKGTSGGALKSYNEQFF. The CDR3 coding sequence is TGCAGTGCTAAAGGCACTAGCGGGGGGGCTTTAAAGTCCTACAATGAGCAGTTCTTC.

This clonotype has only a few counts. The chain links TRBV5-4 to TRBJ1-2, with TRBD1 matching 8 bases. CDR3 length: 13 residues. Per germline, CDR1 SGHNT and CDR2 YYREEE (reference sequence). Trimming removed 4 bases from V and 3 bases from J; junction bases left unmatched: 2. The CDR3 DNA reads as TGTGCCAGCAGCCAGACAGGGGACTATGGCTACACCTTC. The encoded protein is CASSQTGDYGYTF.

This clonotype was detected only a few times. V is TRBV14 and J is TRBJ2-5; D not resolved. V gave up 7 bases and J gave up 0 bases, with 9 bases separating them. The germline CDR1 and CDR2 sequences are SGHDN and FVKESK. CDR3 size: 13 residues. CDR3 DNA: TGTGCCAGCAAGGTCACCAACCAAGAGACCCAGTACTTC. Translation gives CASKVTNQETQYF.

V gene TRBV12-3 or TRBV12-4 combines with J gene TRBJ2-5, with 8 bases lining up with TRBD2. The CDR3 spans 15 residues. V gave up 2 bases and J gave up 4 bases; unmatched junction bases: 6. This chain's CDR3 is CASSLSPGGAETQYF. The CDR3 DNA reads TGTGCCAGCAGTTTATCTCCCGGGGGGGCAGAGACCCAGTACTTC.

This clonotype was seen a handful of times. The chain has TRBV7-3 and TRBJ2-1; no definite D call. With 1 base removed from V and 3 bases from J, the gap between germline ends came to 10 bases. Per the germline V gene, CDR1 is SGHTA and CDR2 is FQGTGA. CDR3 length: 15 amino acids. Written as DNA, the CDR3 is TGTGCCAGCAGCTTAATAAGGGATGTCTACAATGAGCAGTTCTTC. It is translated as CASSLIRDVYNEQFF.

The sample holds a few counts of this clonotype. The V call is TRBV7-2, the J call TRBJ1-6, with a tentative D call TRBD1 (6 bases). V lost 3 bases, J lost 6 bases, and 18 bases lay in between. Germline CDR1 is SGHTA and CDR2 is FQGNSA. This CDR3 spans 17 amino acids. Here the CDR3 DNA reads TGTGCCAGCAGCTTTATATTTTTCGGCAGGGGTAATTCACCCCTCCACTTT. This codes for CASSFIFFGRGNSPLHF. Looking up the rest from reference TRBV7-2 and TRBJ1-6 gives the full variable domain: GAGVSQSPSNKVTEKGKDVELRCDPISGHTALYWYRQSLGQGLEFLIYFQGNSAPDKSGLPSDRFSAERTGGSVSTLTIQRTQQEDSAVYLCASSFIFFGRGNSPLHFGNGTRLTVT.

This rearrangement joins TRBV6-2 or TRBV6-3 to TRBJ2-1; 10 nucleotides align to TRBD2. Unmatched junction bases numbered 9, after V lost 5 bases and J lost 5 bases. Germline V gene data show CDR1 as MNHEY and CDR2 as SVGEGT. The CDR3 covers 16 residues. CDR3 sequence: CASSGSGTSENNEQFF. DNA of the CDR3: TGTGCCAGCAGTGGTTCCGGGACTAGCGAAAACAATGAGCAGTTCTTC.

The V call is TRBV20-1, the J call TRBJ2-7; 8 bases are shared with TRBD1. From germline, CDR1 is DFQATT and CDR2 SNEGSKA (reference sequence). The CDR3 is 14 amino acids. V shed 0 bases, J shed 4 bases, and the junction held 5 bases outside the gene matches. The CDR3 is CSARDGRGHYEQYF. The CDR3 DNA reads TGCAGTGCTAGAGATGGCAGGGGGCATTACGAGCAGTACTTC.

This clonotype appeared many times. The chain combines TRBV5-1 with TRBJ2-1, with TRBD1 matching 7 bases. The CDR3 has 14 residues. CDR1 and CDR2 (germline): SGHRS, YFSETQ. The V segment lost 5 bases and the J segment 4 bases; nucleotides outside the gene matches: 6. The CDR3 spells CASSRQGGYNEQFF. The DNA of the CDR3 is TGCGCCAGCAGTCGACAGGGTGGGTACAATGAGCAGTTCTTC.

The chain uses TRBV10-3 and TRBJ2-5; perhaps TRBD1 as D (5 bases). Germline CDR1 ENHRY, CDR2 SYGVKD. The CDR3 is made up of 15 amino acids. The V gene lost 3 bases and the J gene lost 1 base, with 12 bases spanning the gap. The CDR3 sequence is CAISDRGQTQETQYF. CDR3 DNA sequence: TGTGCCATCAGTGATAGAGGACAAACCCAAGAGACCCAGTACTTC.

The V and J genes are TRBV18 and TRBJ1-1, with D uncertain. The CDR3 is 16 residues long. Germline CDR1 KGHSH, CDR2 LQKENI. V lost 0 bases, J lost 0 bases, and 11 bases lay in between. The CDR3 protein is CASSPPTVLLNTEAFF. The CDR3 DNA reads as TGTGCCAGCTCACCACCCACAGTACTACTGAACACTGAAGCTTTCTTT.

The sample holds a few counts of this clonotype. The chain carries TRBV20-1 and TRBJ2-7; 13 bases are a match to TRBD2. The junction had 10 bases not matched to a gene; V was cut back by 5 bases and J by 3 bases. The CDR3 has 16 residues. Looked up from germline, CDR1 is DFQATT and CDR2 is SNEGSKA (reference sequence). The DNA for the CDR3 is TGCAGTGCTCCTGGACTAGCGGGAGAGATGGTCTACGAGCAGTACTTC. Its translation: CSAPGLAGEMVYEQYF.

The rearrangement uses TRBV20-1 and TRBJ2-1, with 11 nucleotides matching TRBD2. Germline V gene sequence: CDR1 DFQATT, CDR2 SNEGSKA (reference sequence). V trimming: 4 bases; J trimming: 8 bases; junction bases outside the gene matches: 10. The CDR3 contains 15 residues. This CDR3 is CSAILAGGRGHEQFF. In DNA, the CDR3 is TGCAGTGCTATCCTAGCGGGAGGCCGGGGCCATGAGCAGTTCTTC.

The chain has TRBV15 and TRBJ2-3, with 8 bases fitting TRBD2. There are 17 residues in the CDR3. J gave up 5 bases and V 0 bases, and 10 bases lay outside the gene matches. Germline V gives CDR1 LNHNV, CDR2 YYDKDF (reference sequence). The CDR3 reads CATSREAAGGRGDTQYF. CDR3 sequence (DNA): TGTGCCACCAGCAGAGAGGCTGCGGGAGGACGAGGAGATACGCAGTATTTT.

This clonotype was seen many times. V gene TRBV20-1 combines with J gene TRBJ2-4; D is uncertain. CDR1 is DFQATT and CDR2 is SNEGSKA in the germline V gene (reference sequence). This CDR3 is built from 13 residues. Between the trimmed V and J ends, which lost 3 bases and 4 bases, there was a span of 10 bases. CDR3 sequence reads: CSARWQPKNIQYF. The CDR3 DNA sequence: TGCAGTGCTAGGTGGCAGCCAAAAAACATTCAGTACTTC.

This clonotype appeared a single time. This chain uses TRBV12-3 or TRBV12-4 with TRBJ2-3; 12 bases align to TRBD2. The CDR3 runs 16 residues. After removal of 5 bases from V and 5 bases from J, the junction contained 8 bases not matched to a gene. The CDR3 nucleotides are TGTGCCAGCAGTCCCCGACTAGCGGGGGCGGGAGATACGCAGTATTTT. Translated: CASSPRLAGAGDTQYF.

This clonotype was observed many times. In nucleotides, the CDR3 is TGCAGTGCCCAAAGGGCGATCGGGGACTACGAGCAGTACTTC. Translation gives CSAQRAIGDYEQYF. This sequence joins TRBV20-1 and TRBJ2-7, with a tentative D call TRBD2 (5 bases). Trimming stripped 6 bases from V and 3 bases from J, with 18 bases between. The germline CDR1 and CDR2 sequences are DFQATT and SNEGSKA (reference sequence). The CDR3 extends over 14 amino acids.

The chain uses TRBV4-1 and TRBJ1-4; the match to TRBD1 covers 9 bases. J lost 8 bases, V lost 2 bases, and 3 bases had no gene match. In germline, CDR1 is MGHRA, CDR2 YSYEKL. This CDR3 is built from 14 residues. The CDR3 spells CASSQTGTGEKLFF. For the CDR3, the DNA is TGCGCCAGCAGCCAAACCGGGACAGGGGAAAAACTGTTTTTT.